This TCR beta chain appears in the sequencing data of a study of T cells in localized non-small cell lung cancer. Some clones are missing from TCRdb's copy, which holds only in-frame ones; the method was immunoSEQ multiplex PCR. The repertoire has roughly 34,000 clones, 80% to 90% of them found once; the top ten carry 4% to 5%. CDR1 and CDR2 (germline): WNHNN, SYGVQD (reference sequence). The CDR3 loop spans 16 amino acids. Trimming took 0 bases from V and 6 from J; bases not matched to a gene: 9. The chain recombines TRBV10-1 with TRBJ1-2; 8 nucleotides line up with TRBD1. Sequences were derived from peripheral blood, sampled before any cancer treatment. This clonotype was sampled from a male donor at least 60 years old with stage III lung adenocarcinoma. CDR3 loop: CASSESAVGQGNGYTF. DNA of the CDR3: TGCGCCAGCAGTGAGTCCGCCGTCGGACAGGGTAATGGCTACACCTTC.